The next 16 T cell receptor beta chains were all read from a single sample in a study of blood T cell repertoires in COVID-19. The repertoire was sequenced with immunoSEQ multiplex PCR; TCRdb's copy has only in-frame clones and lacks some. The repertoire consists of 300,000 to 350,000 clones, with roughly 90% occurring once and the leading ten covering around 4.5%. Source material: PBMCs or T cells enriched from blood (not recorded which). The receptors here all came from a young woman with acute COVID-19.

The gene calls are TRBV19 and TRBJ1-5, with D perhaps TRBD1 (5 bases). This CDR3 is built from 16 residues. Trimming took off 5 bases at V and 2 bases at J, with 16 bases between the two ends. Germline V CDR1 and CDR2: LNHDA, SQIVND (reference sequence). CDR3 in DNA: TGTGCCAGTAGTTCCCCGGGGCGGGGAGGCAATCAGCCCCAGCATTTT. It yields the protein CASSSPGRGGNQPQHF.

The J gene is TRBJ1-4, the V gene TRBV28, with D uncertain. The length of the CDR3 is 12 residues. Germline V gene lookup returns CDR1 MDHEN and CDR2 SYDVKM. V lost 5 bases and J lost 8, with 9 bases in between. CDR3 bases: TGTGCCAGCAGTCCCCCGCGAGAAAAACTGTTTTTT. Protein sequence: CASSPPREKLFF.

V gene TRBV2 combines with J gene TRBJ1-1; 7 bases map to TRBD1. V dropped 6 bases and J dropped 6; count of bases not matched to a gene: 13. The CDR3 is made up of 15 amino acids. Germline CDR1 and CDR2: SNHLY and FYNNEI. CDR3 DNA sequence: TGTGCCAGCAGGGGACTGACAGGGAAGGGGTCTGAAGCTTTCTTT. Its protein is CASRGLTGKGSEAFF.

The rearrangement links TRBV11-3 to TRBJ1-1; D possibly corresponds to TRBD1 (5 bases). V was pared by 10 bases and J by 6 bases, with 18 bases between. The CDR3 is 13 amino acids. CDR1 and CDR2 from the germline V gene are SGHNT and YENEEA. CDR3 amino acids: CATTTVTSPEAFF. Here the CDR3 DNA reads TGTGCCACTACGACAGTCACGTCCCCTGAAGCTTTCTTT.

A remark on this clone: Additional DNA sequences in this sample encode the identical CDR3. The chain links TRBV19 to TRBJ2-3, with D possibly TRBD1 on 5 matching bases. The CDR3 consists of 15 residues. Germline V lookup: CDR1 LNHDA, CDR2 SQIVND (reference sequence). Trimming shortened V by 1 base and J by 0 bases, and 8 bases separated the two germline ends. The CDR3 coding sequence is TGTGCCAGTAGTATAGGGCAGGGTAGCACAGATACGCAGTATTTT. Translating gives CASSIGQGSTDTQYF.

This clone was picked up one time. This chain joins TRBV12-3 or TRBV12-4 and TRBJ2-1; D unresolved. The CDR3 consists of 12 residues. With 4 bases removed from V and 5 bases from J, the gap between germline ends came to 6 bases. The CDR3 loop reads CASSSSHNEQFF. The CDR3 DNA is TGTGCCAGCAGTTCCTCTCACAATGAGCAGTTCTTC.

CDR3 amino acids: CASSMEGNQPQHF. The CDR3 DNA is TGTGCCAGCAGTATGGAGGGCAATCAGCCCCAGCATTTT. The chain is built from TRBV2 and TRBJ1-5; the D is unclear. CDR3 length: 13 amino acids. Germline V gene sequence: CDR1 SNHLY, CDR2 FYNNEI. V was shortened by 5 bases and J by 2 bases, with 7 bases between the two germline ends.

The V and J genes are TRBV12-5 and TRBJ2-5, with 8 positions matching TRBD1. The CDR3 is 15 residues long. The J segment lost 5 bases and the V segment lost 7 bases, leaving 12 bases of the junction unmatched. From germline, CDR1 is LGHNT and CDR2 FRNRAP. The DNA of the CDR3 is TGTGCTAGTGTTCCTCCTCAGGGGGCAACGGAGACCCAGTACTTC. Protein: CASVPPQGATETQYF.

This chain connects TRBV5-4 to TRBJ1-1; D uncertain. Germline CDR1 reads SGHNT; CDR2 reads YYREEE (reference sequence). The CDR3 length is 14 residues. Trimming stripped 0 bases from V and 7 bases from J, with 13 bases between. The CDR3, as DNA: TGTGCCAGCAGCTTGGACCACTCAAGGAGTGAAGCTTTCTTT. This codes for CASSLDHSRSEAFF.

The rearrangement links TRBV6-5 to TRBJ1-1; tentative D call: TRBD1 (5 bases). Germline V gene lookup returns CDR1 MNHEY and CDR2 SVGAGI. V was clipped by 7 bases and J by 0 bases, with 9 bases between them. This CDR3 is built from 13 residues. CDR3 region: CASMEGVNTEAFF. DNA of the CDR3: TGTGCCAGCATGGAAGGGGTGAACACTGAAGCTTTCTTT.

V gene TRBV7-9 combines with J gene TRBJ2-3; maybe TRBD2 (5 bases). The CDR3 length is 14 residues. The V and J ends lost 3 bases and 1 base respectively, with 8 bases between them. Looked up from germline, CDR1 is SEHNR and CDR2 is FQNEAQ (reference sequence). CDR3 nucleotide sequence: TGTGCCAGCAGCTTCGACTATGGCACAGATACGCAGTATTTT. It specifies CASSFDYGTDTQYF.

CDR3 residues: CASSQSINTEAFF. In DNA form, the CDR3 reads TGTGCCAGCAGCCAGTCTATAAACACTGAAGCTTTCTTT. The chain combines TRBV14 with TRBJ1-1, with D unresolved. Germline V lookup: CDR1 SGHDN, CDR2 FVKESK. The V end lost 3 bases, the J end lost 2 bases, and 7 bases lay between the germline ends. The CDR3 spans 13 residues.

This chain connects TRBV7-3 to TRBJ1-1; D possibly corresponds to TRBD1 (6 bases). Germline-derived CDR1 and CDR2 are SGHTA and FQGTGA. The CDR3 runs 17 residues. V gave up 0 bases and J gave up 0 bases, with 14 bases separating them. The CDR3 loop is CASSLTPRGRLNTEAFF. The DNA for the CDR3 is TGTGCCAGCAGCTTAACCCCTAGGGGGAGACTGAACACTGAAGCTTTCTTT.

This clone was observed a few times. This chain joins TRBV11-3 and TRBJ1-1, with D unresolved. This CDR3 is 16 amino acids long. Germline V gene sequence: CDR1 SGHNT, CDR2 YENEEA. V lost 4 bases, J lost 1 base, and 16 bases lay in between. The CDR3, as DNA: TGTGCCAGCAGCTCATCGCGGATCCCCGGGAACACTGAAGCTTTCTTT. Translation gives CASSSSRIPGNTEAFF. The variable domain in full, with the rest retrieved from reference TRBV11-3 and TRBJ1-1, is EAGVVQSPRYKIIEKKQPVAFWCNPISGHNTLYWYLQNLGQGPELLIRYENEEAVDDSQLPKDRFSAERLKGVDSTLKIQPAELGDSAVYLCASSSSRIPGNTEAFFGQGTRLTVV.

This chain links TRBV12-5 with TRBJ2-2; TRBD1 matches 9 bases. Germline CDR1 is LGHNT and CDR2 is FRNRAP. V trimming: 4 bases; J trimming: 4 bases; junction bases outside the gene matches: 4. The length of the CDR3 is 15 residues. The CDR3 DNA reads TGTGCTAGTGGTTCGACAGGGGGGCTCACCGGGGAGCTGTTTTTT. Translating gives CASGSTGGLTGELFF.

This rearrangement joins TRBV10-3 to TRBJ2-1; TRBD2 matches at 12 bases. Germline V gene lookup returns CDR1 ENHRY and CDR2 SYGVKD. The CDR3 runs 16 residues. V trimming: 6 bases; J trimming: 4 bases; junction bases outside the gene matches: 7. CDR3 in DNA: TGTGCCATCAGCGACCAGACTAGCGGGGGTTACAATGAGCAGTTCTTC. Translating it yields CAISDQTSGGYNEQFF.